The subject of this entry is one T cell receptor beta chain. This entry is derived from a study of blood T cell repertoires in COVID-19. Study in general: Material from acute and convalescent COVID-19 was sourced from the United States, Italy and Spain. Sources were T cells, B-cell-depleted T cells, or PBMCs; the material itself was cDNA or gDNA.

Authors' data handling: Reference gene primers were amplified, and this amplification served to estimate nucleated cell counts. Only in-frame clones appear in the TCRdb table, and some are missing; sequencing was by immunoSEQ multiplex PCR. V, J and clone size are taken as reported in that table, and D and trimming were inferred from the DNA itself. The profile shows 120,000 or so clones, about 80% of them singletons. The germline gives CDR1 SGHRS, CDR2 YFSETQ. The CDR3 loop spans 15 amino acids. The V and J ends lost 1 base and 2 bases, in that order; junction bases with no gene match: 1. V and J are TRBV5-1 and TRBJ2-2, with TRBD2 matching 8 bases. The origin of this receptor is a woman in her 50s with acute or convalescent COVID-19. What was sequenced was peripheral blood. The CDR3 sequence is CASSLTSGNTGELFF. CDR3 sequence (DNA): TGCGCCAGCAGCTTGACTAGCGGAAACACCGGGGAGCTGTTTTTT.